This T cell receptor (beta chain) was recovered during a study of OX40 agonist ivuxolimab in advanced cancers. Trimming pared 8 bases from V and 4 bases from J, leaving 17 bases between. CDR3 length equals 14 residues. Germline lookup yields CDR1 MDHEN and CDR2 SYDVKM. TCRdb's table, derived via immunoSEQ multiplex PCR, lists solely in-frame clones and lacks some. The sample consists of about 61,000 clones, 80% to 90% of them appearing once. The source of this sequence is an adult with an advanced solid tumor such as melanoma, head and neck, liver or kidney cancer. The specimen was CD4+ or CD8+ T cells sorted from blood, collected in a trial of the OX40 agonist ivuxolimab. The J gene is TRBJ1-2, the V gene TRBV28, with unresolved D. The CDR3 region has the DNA TGTGCCAGCCGTTCACTTTGGCTCGGCTATGGCTACACCTTC. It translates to CASRSLWLGYGYTF.